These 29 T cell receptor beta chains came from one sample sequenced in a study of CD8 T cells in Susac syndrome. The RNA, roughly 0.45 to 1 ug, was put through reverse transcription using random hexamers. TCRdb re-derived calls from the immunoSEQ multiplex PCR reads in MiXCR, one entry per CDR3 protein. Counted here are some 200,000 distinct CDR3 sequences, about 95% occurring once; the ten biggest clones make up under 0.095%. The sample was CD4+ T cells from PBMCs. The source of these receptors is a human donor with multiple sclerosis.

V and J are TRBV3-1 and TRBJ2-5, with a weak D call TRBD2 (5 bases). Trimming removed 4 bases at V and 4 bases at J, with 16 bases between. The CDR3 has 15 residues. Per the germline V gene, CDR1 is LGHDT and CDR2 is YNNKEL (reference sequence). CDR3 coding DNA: TGTGCCAGCAGCCTAAGCGGTCCAGTGGCAGAGACCCAGTACTTC. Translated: CASSLSGPVAETQYF.

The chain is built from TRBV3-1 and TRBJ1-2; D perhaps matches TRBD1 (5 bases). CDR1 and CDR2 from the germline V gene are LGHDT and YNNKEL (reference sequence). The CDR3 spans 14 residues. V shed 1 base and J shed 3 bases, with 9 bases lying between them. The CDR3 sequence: CASSQGTGHYGYTF. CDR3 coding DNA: TGTGCCAGCAGCCAAGGTACAGGTCACTATGGCTACACCTTC.

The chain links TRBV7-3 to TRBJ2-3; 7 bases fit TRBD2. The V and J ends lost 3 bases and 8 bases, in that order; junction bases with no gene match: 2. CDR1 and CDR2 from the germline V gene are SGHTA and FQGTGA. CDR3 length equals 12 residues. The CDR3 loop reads CASSFLAGTQYF. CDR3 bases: TGTGCCAGCAGCTTCTTAGCGGGTACGCAGTATTTT.

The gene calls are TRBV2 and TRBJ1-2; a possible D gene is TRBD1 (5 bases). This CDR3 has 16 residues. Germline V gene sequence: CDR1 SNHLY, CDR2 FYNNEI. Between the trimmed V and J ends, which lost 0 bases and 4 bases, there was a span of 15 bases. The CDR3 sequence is CASSEAGRGRGYGYTF. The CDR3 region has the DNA TGTGCCAGCAGTGAAGCGGGGAGGGGCCGAGGCTATGGCTACACCTTC.

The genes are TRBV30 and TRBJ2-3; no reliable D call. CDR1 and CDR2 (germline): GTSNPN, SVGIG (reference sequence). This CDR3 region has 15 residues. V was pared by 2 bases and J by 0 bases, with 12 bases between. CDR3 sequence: CAWSLPGFSTDTQYF. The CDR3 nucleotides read TGTGCCTGGAGTTTGCCCGGGTTTAGCACAGATACGCAGTATTTT. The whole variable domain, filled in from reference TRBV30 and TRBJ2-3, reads SQTIHQWPATLVQPVGSPLSLECTVEGTSNPNLYWYRQAAGRGLQLLFYSVGIGQISSEVPQNLSASRPQDRQFILSSKKLLLSDSGFYLCAWSLPGFSTDTQYFGPGTRLTVL.

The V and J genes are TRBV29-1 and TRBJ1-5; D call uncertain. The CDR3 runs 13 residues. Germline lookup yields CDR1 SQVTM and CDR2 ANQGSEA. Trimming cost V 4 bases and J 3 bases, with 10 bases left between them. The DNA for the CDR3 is TGCAGCGTTGCGGTTCAGATCAATCAGCCCCAGCATTTT. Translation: CSVAVQINQPQHF. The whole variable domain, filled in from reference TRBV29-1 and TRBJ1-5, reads SAVISQKPSRDICQRGTSLTIQCQVDSQVTMMFWYRQQPGQSLTLIATANQGSEATYESGFVIDKFPISRPNLTFSTLTVSNMSPEDSSIYLCSVAVQINQPQHFGDGTRLSIL.

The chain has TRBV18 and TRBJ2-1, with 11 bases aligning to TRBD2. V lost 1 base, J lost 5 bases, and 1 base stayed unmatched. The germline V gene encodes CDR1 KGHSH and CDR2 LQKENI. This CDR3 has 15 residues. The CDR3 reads CASSPLAGGNNEQFF. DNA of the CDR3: TGTGCCAGCTCACCACTAGCGGGAGGGAACAATGAGCAGTTCTTC. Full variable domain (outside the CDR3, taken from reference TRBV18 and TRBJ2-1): NAGVMQNPRHLVRRRGQEARLRCSPMKGHSHVYWYRQLPEEGLKFMVYLQKENIIDESGMPKERFSAEFPKEGPSILRIQQVVRGDSAAYFCASSPLAGGNNEQFFGPGTRLTVL.

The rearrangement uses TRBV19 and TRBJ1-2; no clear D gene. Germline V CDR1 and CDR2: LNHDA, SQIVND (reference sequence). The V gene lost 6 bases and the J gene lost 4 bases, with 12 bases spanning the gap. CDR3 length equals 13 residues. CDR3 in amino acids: CASRAPDLYGYTF. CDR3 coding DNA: TGTGCCAGTAGGGCGCCTGATCTCTATGGCTACACCTTC.

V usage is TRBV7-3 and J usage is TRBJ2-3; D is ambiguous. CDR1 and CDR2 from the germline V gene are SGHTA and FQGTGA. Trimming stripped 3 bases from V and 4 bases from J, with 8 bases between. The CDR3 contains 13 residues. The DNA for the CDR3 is TGTGCCAGCAGCTTGGGGTTTTCAGATACGCAGTATTTT. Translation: CASSLGFSDTQYF.

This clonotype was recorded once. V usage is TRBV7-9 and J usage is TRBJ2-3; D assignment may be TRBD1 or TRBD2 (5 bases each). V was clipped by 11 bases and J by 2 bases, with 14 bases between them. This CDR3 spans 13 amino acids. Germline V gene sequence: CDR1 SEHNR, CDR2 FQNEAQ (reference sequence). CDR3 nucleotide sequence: TGTGCCGGGGGAGCGGACCCCACAGATACGCAGTATTTT. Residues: CAGGADPTDTQYF.

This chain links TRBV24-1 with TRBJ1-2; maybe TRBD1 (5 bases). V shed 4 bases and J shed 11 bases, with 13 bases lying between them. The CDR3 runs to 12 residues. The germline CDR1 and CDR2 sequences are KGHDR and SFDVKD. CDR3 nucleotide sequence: TGTGCCACCAGTGACCTGGACAAGGAATACACCTTC. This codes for CATSDLDKEYTF.

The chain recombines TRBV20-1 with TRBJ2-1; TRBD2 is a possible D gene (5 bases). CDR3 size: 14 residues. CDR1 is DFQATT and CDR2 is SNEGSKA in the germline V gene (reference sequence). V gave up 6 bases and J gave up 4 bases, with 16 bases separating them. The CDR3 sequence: CSAIGSSIYNEQFF. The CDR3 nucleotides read TGCAGTGCCATAGGGAGTTCTATTTACAATGAGCAGTTCTTC.

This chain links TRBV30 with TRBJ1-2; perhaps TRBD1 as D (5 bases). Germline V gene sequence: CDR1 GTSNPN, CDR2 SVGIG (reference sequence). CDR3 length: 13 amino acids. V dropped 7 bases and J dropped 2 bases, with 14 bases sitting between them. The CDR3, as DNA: TGTGCCTCCCCCTTGGGGGGGAACTATGGCTACACCTTC. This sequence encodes CASPLGGNYGYTF.

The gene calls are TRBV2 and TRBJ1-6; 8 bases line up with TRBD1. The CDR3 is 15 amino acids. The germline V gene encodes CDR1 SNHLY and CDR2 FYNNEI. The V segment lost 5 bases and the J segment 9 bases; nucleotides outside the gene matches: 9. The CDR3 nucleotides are TGTGCCAGCAGTAGAGAGGACAGGGCACTTTCACCCCTCCACTTT. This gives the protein CASSREDRALSPLHF.

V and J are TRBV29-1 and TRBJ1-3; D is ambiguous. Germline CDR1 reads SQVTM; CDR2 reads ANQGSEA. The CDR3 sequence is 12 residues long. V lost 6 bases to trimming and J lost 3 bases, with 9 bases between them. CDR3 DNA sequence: TGCAGCGTCGAGGGTCTTGGAAACACCATATATTTT. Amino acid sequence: CSVEGLGNTIYF.

The CDR3 DNA follows: TGTGCCAGCAGCCGACAGCTGGCCAAAAACATTCAGTACTTC. This gives the protein CASSRQLAKNIQYF. The J gene is TRBJ2-4, the V gene TRBV7-2; weak D call: TRBD1 (5 bases). V was cut by 5 bases and J by 1 base, with 9 bases left in between. Germline CDR1 reads SGHTA; CDR2 reads FQGNSA. This CDR3 comprises 14 residues.

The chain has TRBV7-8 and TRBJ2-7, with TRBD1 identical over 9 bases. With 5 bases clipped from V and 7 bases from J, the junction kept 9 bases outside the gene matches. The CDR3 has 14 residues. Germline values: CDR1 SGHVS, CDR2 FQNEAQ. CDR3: CASSRDRVRGEQYF. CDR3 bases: TGTGCCAGCAGCCGGGACAGGGTAAGGGGGGAGCAGTACTTC.

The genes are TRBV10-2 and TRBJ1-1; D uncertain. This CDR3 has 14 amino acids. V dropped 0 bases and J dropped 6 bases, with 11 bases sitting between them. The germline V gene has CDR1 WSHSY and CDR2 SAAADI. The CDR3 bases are TGCGCCAGCAGTGAGTCGAGGACGGGGTCTGAAGCTTTCTTT. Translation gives CASSESRTGSEAFF.

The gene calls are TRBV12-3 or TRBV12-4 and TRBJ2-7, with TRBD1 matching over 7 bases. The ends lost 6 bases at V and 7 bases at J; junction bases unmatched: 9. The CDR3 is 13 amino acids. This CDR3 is CASRWDSEGEQYF. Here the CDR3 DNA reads TGTGCCAGCAGGTGGGACAGCGAAGGAGAGCAGTACTTC.

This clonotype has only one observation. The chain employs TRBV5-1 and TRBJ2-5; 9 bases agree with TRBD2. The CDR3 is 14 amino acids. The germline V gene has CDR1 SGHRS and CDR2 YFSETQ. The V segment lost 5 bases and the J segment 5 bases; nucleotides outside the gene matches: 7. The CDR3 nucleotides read TGCGCCAGCAGACAGACTAGCGGAGGGGAGACCCAGTACTTC. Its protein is CASRQTSGGETQYF.

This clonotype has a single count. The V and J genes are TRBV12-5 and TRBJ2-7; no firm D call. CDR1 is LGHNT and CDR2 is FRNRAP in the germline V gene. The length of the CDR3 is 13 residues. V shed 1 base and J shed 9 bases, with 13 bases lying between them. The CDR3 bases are TGTGCTAGTGGTTTGGCGAGCCCTTCGGGGCAGTACTTC. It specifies CASGLASPSGQYF.

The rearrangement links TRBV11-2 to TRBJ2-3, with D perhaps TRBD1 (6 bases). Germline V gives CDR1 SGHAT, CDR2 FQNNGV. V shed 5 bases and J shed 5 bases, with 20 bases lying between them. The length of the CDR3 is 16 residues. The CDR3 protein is CASSTRTDPTRDTQYF. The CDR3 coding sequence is TGTGCCAGCAGCACCCGGACAGACCCCACAAGAGATACGCAGTATTTT.

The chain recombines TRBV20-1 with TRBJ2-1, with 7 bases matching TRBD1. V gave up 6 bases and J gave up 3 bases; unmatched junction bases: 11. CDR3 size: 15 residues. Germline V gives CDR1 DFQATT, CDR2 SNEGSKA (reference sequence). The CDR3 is CSAYPGQVFYNEQFF. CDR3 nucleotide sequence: TGCAGTGCCTACCCTGGACAGGTTTTCTACAATGAGCAGTTCTTC.

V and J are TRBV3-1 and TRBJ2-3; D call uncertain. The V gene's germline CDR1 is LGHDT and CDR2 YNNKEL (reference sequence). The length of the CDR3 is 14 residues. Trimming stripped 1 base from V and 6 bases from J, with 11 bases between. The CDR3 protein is CASSQVPASDTQYF. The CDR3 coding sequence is TGTGCCAGCAGCCAAGTTCCGGCCTCGGATACGCAGTATTTT.

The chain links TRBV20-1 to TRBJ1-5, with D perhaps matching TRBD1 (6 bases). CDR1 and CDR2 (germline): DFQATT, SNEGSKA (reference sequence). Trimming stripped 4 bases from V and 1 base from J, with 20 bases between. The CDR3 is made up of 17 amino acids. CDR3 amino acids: CSANRPDRVRSNQPQHF. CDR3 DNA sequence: TGCAGTGCTAACCGCCCGGACAGAGTCAGGAGCAATCAGCCCCAGCATTTT.

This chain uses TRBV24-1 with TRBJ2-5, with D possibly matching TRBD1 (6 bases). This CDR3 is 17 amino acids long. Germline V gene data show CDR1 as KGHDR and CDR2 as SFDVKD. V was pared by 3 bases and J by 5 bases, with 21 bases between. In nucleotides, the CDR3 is TGTGCCACCAGTGATGCCGTACCGGGACACCTGGGGGAGACCCAGTACTTC. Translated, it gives CATSDAVPGHLGETQYF.

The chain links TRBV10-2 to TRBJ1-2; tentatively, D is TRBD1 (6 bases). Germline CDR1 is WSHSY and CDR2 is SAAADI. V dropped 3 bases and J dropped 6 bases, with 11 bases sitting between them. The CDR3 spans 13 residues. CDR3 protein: CASSDRAGDGYTF. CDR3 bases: TGCGCCAGCAGTGACAGGGCAGGGGATGGCTACACCTTC.

The CDR3: CASSVGFHPGQGSNEQFF. Here the CDR3 DNA reads TGTGCCAGCAGCGTAGGCTTTCACCCGGGACAGGGATCCAATGAGCAGTTCTTC. The V and J genes are TRBV9 and TRBJ2-1, with 9 bases fitting TRBD1. In germline, CDR1 is SGDLS, CDR2 YYNGEE. This CDR3 has 18 residues. V lost 0 bases and J lost 6; bases outside the gene matches: 13.

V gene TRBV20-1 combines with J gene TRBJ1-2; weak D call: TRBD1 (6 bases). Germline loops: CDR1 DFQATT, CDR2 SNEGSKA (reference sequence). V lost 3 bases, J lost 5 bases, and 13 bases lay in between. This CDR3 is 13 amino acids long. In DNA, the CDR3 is TGCAGTGCTAGCCGCAGGGGAGGTTATGGCTACACCTTC. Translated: CSASRRGGYGYTF.